This T cell receptor beta chain was recorded in a study of T cells after yellow fever vaccination. In the study overall: SMART-Seq v4 Ultra Low Input served to prepare low-cell-number fractions.

Regarding the study as a whole: Primary-vaccination clones mostly resurfaced post-booster (less than 98% CD4, approximately 90% CD8). Although the secondary response was weaker, it peaked faster, at day 5 versus 15.

This clonotype was recorded a few times. Its specificity is not known. The study made its TCR cDNA through 5'RACE template switching. That step introduced a universal primer site along with UMIs. TCRdb reprocessed the 5' RACE reads with MiXCR, giving one entry per CDR3 protein. In the table there are about 550,000 distinct CDR3 sequences, 15% to 20% of which are singletons. Germline-derived CDR1 and CDR2 are SGHDN and FVKESK. The CDR3 is 15 amino acids. Trimming pared 6 bases from V and 2 bases from J, leaving 13 bases between. The specimen comprised PBMCs, sampled 15 days after the yellow fever booster vaccination. The chain recombines TRBV14 with TRBJ2-2, with a tentative D call TRBD2 (6 bases). This sequence was found in a man aged 25-45 years who received the YFV17D yellow fever vaccine. The CDR3 DNA reads TGTGCCAGCAGTCGACTGCGGGGAAACACCGGGGAGCTGTTTTTT. This translates into CASSRLRGNTGELFF.